This T cell receptor (beta chain) was sequenced in a study of shared clonotypes between healthy human individuals. Overall study results and limits: Few donors limited the genetic and exposure-history diversity represented.

With regard to this clone: Its antigen is not identified.

The split of CD4+ cells yielded CD45RA+ naive and CD45RA-negative memory subsets. Each subset's genomic DNA was split evenly across several immunoSEQ plates. Sequencing used immunoSEQ multiplex PCR; TCRdb keeps in-frame clones, though not all of them. The sample gives 650,000 to 800,000 clones, over 60% of which show up once; about 1.8% is in the top ten. The CDR3 has 14 residues. Trimming took 2 bases from V and 7 from J, leaving 15 bases between them. The V gene's germline CDR1 is KGHSH and CDR2 LQKENI. This rearrangement joins TRBV18 to TRBJ2-7; D uncertain. The receptor's source is a woman in her twenties or thirties in good health. The sample taken for sequencing was memory CD4+ T cells sorted from blood. Subset specified: CD45RA-negative fraction. In nucleotides, the CDR3 is TGTGCCAGCTCACCAGGGTACCCGGGTAGGGAGCAGTACTTC. Encoded protein: CASSPGYPGREQYF.